A selection of T cell receptor beta chains follows, all from one sample in a study of T cell responses to AZD1222 COVID-19 vaccine. Sequencing used immunoSEQ multiplex PCR; TCRdb keeps in-frame clones, though not all of them. This table holds approximately 130,000 clones, 90% found once. This specimen consisted of peripheral blood, obtained on day 0 of AZD1222 vaccination. Receptors were obtained from an adult in good health. Each CDR3 is given with its conserved first and last residue. D genes are given only for firm matches. Some rows mark clone size as missing; the rest say once, few, many or name a class of expanded clone.

CSASLWRQGERGYTF	TGCAGTGCTAGTCTGTGGAGGCAGGGAGAGCGTGGCTACACCTTC	-	-	TRBV20-1	TRBJ1-2
CAWSFPDRGNSPLHF	TGTGCCTGGAGTTTCCCGGACCGAGGAAATTCACCCCTCCACTTT	-	-	TRBV30	TRBJ1-6
CASSRGGVTIYF	TGTGCCAGCAGCCGGGGGGGCGTCACCATATATTTT	-	-	TRBV5-8	TRBJ1-3
CAISEGGGETDTQYF	TGTGCCATCAGTGAGGGCGGGGGGGAGACAGATACGCAGTATTTT	-	TRBD2	TRBV10-3	TRBJ2-3
CASAHLVGFGNTIYF	TGTGCCAGCGCCCACCTCGTAGGGTTTGGAAACACCATATATTTT	-	-	TRBV6-5	TRBJ1-3
CASSSIYEQYF	TGTGCCAGCAGCAGCATCTACGAGCAGTACTTC	-	-	TRBV2	TRBJ2-7
CSAAPGNTIYF	TGCAGTGCTGCGCCTGGAAACACCATATATTTT	-	-	TRBV20-1	TRBJ1-3
CATSRDRSGSTDTQYF	TGTGCCACCAGCAGAGATCGAAGCGGATCCACAGATACGCAGTATTTT	-	-	TRBV15	TRBJ2-3
CATSDRGRAAFF	TGTGCCACCAGTGACCGGGGGCGCGCAGCTTTCTTT	-	-	TRBV24-1	TRBJ1-1
CASSLGPGTSGNREQFF	TGCGCCAGCAGCTTGGGTCCCGGGACTAGCGGGAATCGTGAGCAGTTCTTC	-	TRBD2	TRBV5-1	TRBJ2-1
CASSKRAGGQDEQYF	TGTGCCAGCAGCAAGAGGGCAGGGGGGCAAGACGAGCAGTACTTC	-	-	TRBV7-2	TRBJ2-7
CSAPLGQPQHF	TGCAGTGCTCCCCTCGGGCAGCCCCAGCATTTT	-	-	TRBV20-1	TRBJ1-5
CASSLVRAQKDTQYF	TGCGCCAGCAGCTTGGTCAGGGCACAAAAAGATACGCAGTATTTT	once	-	TRBV5-1	TRBJ2-3
CASSLRWTSSDQPQHF	TGTGCCAGCAGTTTAAGGTGGACCTCCTCCGATCAGCCCCAGCATTTT	-	-	TRBV27	TRBJ1-5
CSLGPGLQLAGGAYEQYF	TGCAGCTTAGGACCGGGCCTACAACTAGCGGGAGGGGCCTACGAGCAGTACTTC	-	TRBD2	TRBV29-1	TRBJ2-7
CASSLGINTAPKPDTQYF	TGTGCCAGCAGCTTGGGGATCAACACGGCGCCCAAACCTGATACGCAGTATTTT	-	-	TRBV5-4	TRBJ2-3
CASSLQDSPNEKLFF	TGTGCCAGCTCCTTGCAGGACAGCCCTAATGAAAAACTGTTTTTT	once	-	TRBV18	TRBJ1-4
CASSIGDRKNTEAFF	TGCGCCAGCAGCATAGGGGACAGGAAGAACACTGAAGCTTTCTTT	-	TRBD1	TRBV5-1	TRBJ1-1
CASQSWKGNTEAFF	TGTGCCAGCCAATCCTGGAAAGGGAACACTGAAGCTTTCTTT	-	-	TRBV6-5	TRBJ1-1
CASSGWDNTNTEAFF	TGTGCCAGCAGCGGTTGGGACAACACGAACACTGAAGCTTTCTTT	-	-	TRBV7-9	TRBJ1-1
CASSLTPAGTYTGELFF	TGTGCCAGCAGCCTCACCCCGGCAGGGACCTACACCGGGGAGCTGTTTTTT	-	-	TRBV11-2	TRBJ2-2
CASKAKTGGTEAFF	TGTGCCAGTAAAGCCAAGACAGGGGGCACTGAAGCTTTCTTT	-	TRBD1	TRBV19	TRBJ1-1
CASSDRGQGNEKLFF	TGTGCCAGCAGTGATCGGGGACAGGGAAATGAAAAACTGTTTTTT	-	TRBD1	TRBV27	TRBJ1-4
CASSPAFGGRYGYTF	TGTGCCAGCAGCCCGGCTTTCGGGGGGCGTTATGGCTACACCTTC	-	-	TRBV5-4	TRBJ1-2
CATLPTGAGAWNTEAFF	TGTGCCACGTTGCCAACAGGGGCAGGGGCCTGGAACACTGAAGCTTTCTTT	-	TRBD1	TRBV19	TRBJ1-1
CASSQNTGSGNTIYF	TGTGCCAGCAGCCAAAATACAGGCTCTGGAAACACCATATATTTT	-	-	TRBV4-2	TRBJ1-3
CASSSRGHTNTEAFF	TGTGCCAGCAGCTCCAGGGGGCACACGAACACTGAAGCTTTCTTT	-	TRBD1	TRBV5-6	TRBJ1-1
CAISTGVVQPQHF	TGTGCCATCAGTACAGGGGTTGTTCAGCCCCAGCATTTT	-	TRBD1	TRBV10-3	TRBJ1-5
CASSPATQGAPLHF	TGTGCCAGCTCACCCGCCACACAGGGGGCACCCCTCCACTTT	-	TRBD1	TRBV18	TRBJ1-6
CASSLATKGTQYF	TGTGCCAGCAGCTTAGCAACTAAGGGGACGCAGTATTTT	once	-	TRBV7-2	TRBJ2-3
CASSLLDSYNEQFF	TGTGCCAGCAGCCTCTTAGACTCCTACAATGAGCAGTTCTTC	-	-	TRBV5-4	TRBJ2-1
CASSVGGNLYEQYF	TGTGCCAGTAGTGTTGGCGGAAACCTCTACGAGCAGTACTTC	once	-	TRBV19	TRBJ2-7
CASSLPGLYSGNTIYF	TGTGCCAGCAGCCTGCCCGGGCTATACTCTGGAAACACCATATATTTT	once	-	TRBV14	TRBJ1-3
CASSRKVDSNQPQHF	TGTGCCAGTAGTCGAAAAGTAGACAGCAATCAGCCCCAGCATTTT	-	-	TRBV19	TRBJ1-5
CASRSLAGGSYEQYF	TGTGCCAGCAGATCGCTAGCGGGAGGAAGCTACGAGCAGTACTTC	-	TRBD2	TRBV2	TRBJ2-7
CASSMNTGELFF	TGTGCCAGCAGCATGAACACCGGGGAGCTGTTTTTT	-	-	TRBV9	TRBJ2-2
CASSPYAGTANYGYTF	TGTGCCAGCAGCCCTTATGCCGGGACAGCTAACTATGGCTACACCTTC	-	TRBD1	TRBV5-4	TRBJ1-2
CASSRSGAYQETQYF	TGTGCCAGCAGCCGTAGCGGGGCGTACCAAGAGACCCAGTACTTC	-	TRBD2	TRBV7-9	TRBJ2-5
CAWSVLGPLLAYEQYF	TGTGCCTGGAGTGTACTAGGGCCCCTATTGGCGTACGAGCAGTACTTC	-	-	TRBV30	TRBJ2-7
CASSLLPSGRADTTNEKLFF	TGTGCCAGCAGCTTACTCCCCTCGGGCAGGGCTGACACAACTAATGAAAAACTGTTTTTT	-	-	TRBV7-6	TRBJ1-4